A single TCR beta chain is shown here with its context. The diagnoses drew upon clinical symptoms, serum thyroxine and TRAb, thyroid ultrasound and orbital computed tomography. The sample belongs to a study of T cells in Graves' hyperthyroidism and ophthalmopathy. The overall study: Peripheral blood was taken when the disease was first diagnosed, before any treatment began.

The investigators amplified TCR beta CDR3 regions from RNA transcripts. The primer set for the first-round RT-PCR of the TCR CDR3 was HTBI. TCRdb re-derived calls from the multiplex PCR reads in MiXCR, one entry per CDR3 protein. The profile shows about 300,000 distinct CDR3 sequences, roughly a fifth of them singletons. The receptor was isolated from a middle-aged man with Graves' ophthalmopathy. Material: blood.

CDR3 protein: CAWTRGPGNTIYF. CDR3 DNA sequence: TGTGCCTGGACCAGGGGGCCGGGAAACACCATATATTTT. The V call is TRBV30, the J call TRBJ1-3; 8 bases map to TRBD1. The ends lost 4 bases at V and 4 bases at J; junction bases unmatched: 3. The germline CDR1 and CDR2 sequences are GTSNPN and SVGIG (reference sequence). The CDR3 has 13 amino acids.